The clone carrying this T cell receptor beta chain appeared once. The sample comes from a study of Ad26.COV2.S vaccination and SARS-CoV-2 variants. Turning to the study itself: Intramuscularly, Ad26.COV2.S was given either once or twice, 56 days apart.

This CDR3 has 14 residues. Per germline, CDR1 SGDLS and CDR2 YYNGEE. Trimming left V 0 bases short and J 9 bases short, with 10 bases between. The treatment is: roughly 18 received Ad26.COV2.S at low or high dose, single or two shots; about 5 received placebo; per-sample allocation not given. Each sample was drawn 63 days after the first injection (of vaccine or placebo). Here immunoSEQ multiplex PCR was the method, and the copy in TCRdb shows in-frame clones only, minus some. The table has some 370,000 clones, roughly 80% seen once. The sample consisted of peripheral blood, taken in a trial of Ad26.COV2.S vaccine versus placebo. The rearrangement joins TRBV9 to TRBJ1-6; D gene ambiguous. This receptor was taken from a person between 18 and 65 years old who received the Ad26.COV2.S COVID-19 vaccine or a placebo. The CDR3 sequence is CASSVVAEGSPLHF. CDR3 DNA: TGTGCCAGCAGCGTAGTGGCAGAGGGTTCACCCCTCCACTTT.